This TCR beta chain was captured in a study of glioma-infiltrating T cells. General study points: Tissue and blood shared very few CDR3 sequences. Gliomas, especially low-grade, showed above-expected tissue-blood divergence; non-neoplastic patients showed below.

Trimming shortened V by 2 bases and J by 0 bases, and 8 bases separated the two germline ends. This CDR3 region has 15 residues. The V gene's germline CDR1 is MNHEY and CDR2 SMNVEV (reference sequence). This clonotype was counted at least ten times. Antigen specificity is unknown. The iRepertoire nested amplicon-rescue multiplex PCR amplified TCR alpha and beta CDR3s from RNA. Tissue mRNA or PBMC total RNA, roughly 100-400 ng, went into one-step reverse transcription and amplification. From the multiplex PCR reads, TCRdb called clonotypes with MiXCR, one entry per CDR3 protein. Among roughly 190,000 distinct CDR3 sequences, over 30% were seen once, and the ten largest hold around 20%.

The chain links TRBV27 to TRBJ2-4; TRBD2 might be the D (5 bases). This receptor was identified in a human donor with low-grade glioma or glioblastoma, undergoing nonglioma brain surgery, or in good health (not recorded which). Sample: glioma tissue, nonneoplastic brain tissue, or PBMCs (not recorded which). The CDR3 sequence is CASSLRGSAKNIQYF. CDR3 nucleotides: TGTGCCAGCAGTTTACGGGGTTCAGCCAAAAACATTCAGTACTTC.